The source of this T cell receptor beta chain is a study of cytomegalovirus exposure and HLA in healthy donors. This CDR3 is built from 13 residues. Trimming removed 6 bases from V and 7 bases from J; junction bases left unmatched: 7. The germline gives CDR1 MNHEY, CDR2 SMNVEV (reference sequence). PCR primers comprised 60 Vbeta and 13 Jbeta primers. Repertoires were generated with immunoSEQ multiplex PCR, while TCRdb's copy carries only in-frame clones and drops some. Of about 100,000 clones listed, about 80% were seen once; the top ten hold 6.5% to 9%. The study, taken as a whole, reports: Most TCR sequences proved rare, with some public TCRs found in many donors. The authors excluded some V segments, including TRBV6-2 and TRBV6-3, as indistinguishable. Reports described diagnosis of cytomegalovirus status by the classifier as highly specific and sensitive.

With regard to this clone: Its cognate antigen is unknown.

The receptor comes from a man between 35 and 55 years old in good health and CMV-seropositive. The sequencing sample was made of PBMCs. V and J are TRBV27 and TRBJ2-3, with 7 bases fitting TRBD1. Here the CDR3 reads CASSSYRGNTQYF. CDR3 DNA: TGTGCCAGCAGCTCTTACAGGGGAAATACGCAGTATTTT.